The rows below give T cell receptor beta chains drawn from one sample of a study of radiotherapy plus CTLA-4 blockade in lung cancer. Assay: immunoSEQ multiplex PCR; the TCRdb copy retains only in-frame clones and omits some. The sample has around 41,000 clones, roughly two thirds seen once. Sequenced material: peripheral blood, taken from a patient treated with radiotherapy plus ipilimumab. Source of these receptors: a human donor with non-small cell lung cancer who had a partial response to radiotherapy plus ipilimumab. CDR3s include the opening cysteine and the closing phenylalanine or tryptophan. Each record gives: CDR3 length, V gene, clone size, D gene, J gene, CDR3 protein, CDR3 DNA. D genes are given only for firm matches. Some rows mark clone size as missing; the rest say once, few, many or name a class of expanded clone.

len: 14; v_gene: TRBV29-1; abundance: NA; d_gene: NA; j_gene: TRBJ2-3; CDR3aa: CSVEGRVTTDTQYF; CDR3nt: TGCAGCGTTGAAGGCAGGGTAACCACAGATACGCAGTATTTT
len: 15; v_gene: TRBV19; abundance: NA; d_gene: NA; j_gene: TRBJ2-1; CDR3aa: CASTISDSRNNEQFF; CDR3nt: TGTGCCAGTACCATTTCGGACAGTAGAAACAATGAGCAGTTCTTC
len: 15; v_gene: TRBV19; abundance: NA; d_gene: NA; j_gene: TRBJ1-1; CDR3aa: CASSIGTVMNTEAFF; CDR3nt: TGTGCCAGTAGTATAGGGACAGTCATGAACACTGAAGCTTTCTTT
len: 15; v_gene: TRBV27; abundance: NA; d_gene: NA; j_gene: TRBJ1-2; CDR3aa: CASSLNGDQGGGYTF; CDR3nt: TGTGCCAGCAGTTTAAACGGGGACCAGGGAGGTGGCTACACCTTC
len: 13; v_gene: TRBV27; abundance: NA; d_gene: NA; j_gene: TRBJ2-5; CDR3aa: CASSSSGRGTQYF; CDR3nt: TGTGCCAGCAGTTCCTCGGGTAGGGGGACCCAGTACTTC
len: 15; v_gene: TRBV9; abundance: once; d_gene: NA; j_gene: TRBJ1-1; CDR3aa: CASSVGISGGDEAFF; CDR3nt: TGTGCCAGCAGCGTAGGAATTTCGGGTGGTGATGAAGCTTTCTTT
len: 16; v_gene: TRBV27; abundance: NA; d_gene: TRBD1; j_gene: TRBJ1-5; CDR3aa: CASSSSTGGRYQPQHF; CDR3nt: TGTGCCAGCAGTTCGTCGACAGGGGGCAGGTATCAGCCCCAGCATTTT
len: 15; v_gene: TRBV6-5; abundance: NA; d_gene: TRBD1; j_gene: TRBJ1-2; CDR3aa: CASSPGQGLIGGYTF; CDR3nt: TGTGCCAGCAGCCCAGGACAGGGTTTAATCGGTGGCTACACCTTC
len: 14; v_gene: TRBV7-2; abundance: NA; d_gene: TRBD1; j_gene: TRBJ2-2; CDR3aa: CASSSQGAFGELFF; CDR3nt: TGTGCCAGCAGCTCACAGGGGGCCTTCGGGGAGCTGTTTTTT
len: 14; v_gene: TRBV2; abundance: NA; d_gene: TRBD1; j_gene: TRBJ1-6; CDR3aa: CASLVGQLNSPLHF; CDR3nt: TGTGCCAGCCTCGTGGGACAGTTAAATTCACCCCTCCACTTT
len: 18; v_gene: TRBV23-1; abundance: NA; d_gene: TRBD1; j_gene: TRBJ2-3; CDR3aa: CASSQSTGQGKSTDTQYF; CDR3nt: TGCGCCAGCAGTCAATCGACAGGACAGGGCAAAAGCACAGATACGCAGTATTTT
len: 14; v_gene: TRBV30; abundance: NA; d_gene: TRBD2; j_gene: TRBJ2-7; CDR3aa: CAWTSSGRSYEQYF; CDR3nt: TGTGCCTGGACATCTAGCGGGAGGTCTTACGAGCAGTACTTC
len: 13; v_gene: TRBV29-1; abundance: NA; d_gene: TRBD1; j_gene: TRBJ1-2; CDR3aa: CSAPRRTGEGYTF; CDR3nt: TGCAGCGCTCCCCGCCGGACAGGGGAAGGCTACACCTTC
len: 14; v_gene: TRBV5-6; abundance: NA; d_gene: NA; j_gene: TRBJ2-7; CDR3aa: CASSFPGIAYEQYF; CDR3nt: TGTGCCAGCAGCTTCCCGGGTATAGCCTACGAGCAGTACTTC
len: 13; v_gene: TRBV4-3; abundance: NA; d_gene: NA; j_gene: TRBJ1-5; CDR3aa: CASSQDFSQPQHF; CDR3nt: TGCGCCAGCAGCCAAGATTTTAGCCAGCCCCAGCATTTT
len: 13; v_gene: TRBV7-2; abundance: few; d_gene: NA; j_gene: TRBJ1-5; CDR3aa: CASSLVGNQPQHF; CDR3nt: TGTGCCAGCAGCTTAGTCGGCAATCAGCCCCAGCATTTT
len: 14; v_gene: TRBV19; abundance: NA; d_gene: NA; j_gene: TRBJ1-6; CDR3aa: CASMGPRSNSPLHF; CDR3nt: TGTGCCAGTATGGGCCCACGGTCGAATTCACCCCTCCACTTT
len: 16; v_gene: TRBV5-1; abundance: few; d_gene: TRBD2; j_gene: TRBJ2-5; CDR3aa: CASSLVTSGGWETQYF; CDR3nt: TGCGCCAGCAGCTTGGTTACTAGCGGGGGTTGGGAGACCCAGTACTTC
len: 14; v_gene: TRBV5-6; abundance: NA; d_gene: NA; j_gene: TRBJ2-7; CDR3aa: CASSSRDRSSEQYF; CDR3nt: TGTGCCAGCAGCTCGCGGGACAGATCGTCCGAGCAGTACTTC
len: 13; v_gene: TRBV6-1; abundance: NA; d_gene: NA; j_gene: TRBJ2-5; CDR3aa: CASSRDIQETQYF; CDR3nt: TGTGCCAGCAGCCGGGACATCCAAGAGACCCAGTACTTC
len: 15; v_gene: TRBV6-5; abundance: NA; d_gene: NA; j_gene: TRBJ2-6; CDR3aa: CASRQPGAGANVLTF; CDR3nt: TGTGCCAGCAGACAACCAGGGGCTGGGGCCAACGTCCTGACTTTC
len: 15; v_gene: TRBV30; abundance: NA; d_gene: NA; j_gene: TRBJ1-1; CDR3aa: CAWRRGRGIVTEAFF; CDR3nt: TGTGCCTGGAGAAGAGGCAGGGGAATCGTCACTGAAGCTTTCTTT